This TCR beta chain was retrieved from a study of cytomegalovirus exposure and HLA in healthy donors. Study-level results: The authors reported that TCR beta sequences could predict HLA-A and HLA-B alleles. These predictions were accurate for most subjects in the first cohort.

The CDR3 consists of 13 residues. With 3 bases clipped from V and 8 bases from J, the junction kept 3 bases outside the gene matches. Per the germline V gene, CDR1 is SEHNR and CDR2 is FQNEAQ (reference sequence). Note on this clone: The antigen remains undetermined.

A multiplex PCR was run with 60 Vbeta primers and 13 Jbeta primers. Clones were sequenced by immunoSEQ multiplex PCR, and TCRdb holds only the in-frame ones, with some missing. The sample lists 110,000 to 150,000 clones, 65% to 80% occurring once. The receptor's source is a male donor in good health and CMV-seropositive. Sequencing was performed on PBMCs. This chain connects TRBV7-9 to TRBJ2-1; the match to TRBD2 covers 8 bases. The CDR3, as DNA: TGTGCCAGCAGCTTTCCTAGCGGGTATGAGCAGTTCTTC. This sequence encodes CASSFPSGYEQFF.